The 27 T cell receptor beta chains presented below share a single source sample, sequenced in a study of cytomegalovirus exposure and HLA in healthy donors. It was with 60 Vbeta and 13 Jbeta primers that the PCR ran. Sequencing used immunoSEQ multiplex PCR; TCRdb keeps in-frame clones, though not all of them. The sample shows roughly 130,000 clones, 65% to 75% of them seen only once. Sequenced: PBMCs. These receptor sequences come from a man in his forties or fifties in good health and CMV-seropositive.

The rearrangement joins TRBV5-1 to TRBJ2-7, with 14 bases matching TRBD2. CDR3 length: 14 residues. Germline V gene data show CDR1 as SGHRS and CDR2 as YFSETQ. V was clipped by 7 bases and J by 1 base; unmatched bases: 1. The CDR3 coding sequence is TGCGCCAGCGGACTAGCGGGAGGTTCCTACGAGCAGTACTTC. The encoded protein is CASGLAGGSYEQYF.

The CDR3 loop is CASSDPRGEQYF. As DNA, the CDR3 is TGTGCCAGCAGTGACCCCCGGGGGGAGCAGTACTTC. The J gene is TRBJ2-7, the V gene TRBV6-4; weak D call: TRBD2 (6 bases). Germline CDR1 is MRHNA and CDR2 is SNTAGT. This CDR3 has 12 residues. Trimming pared 2 bases from V and 7 bases from J, leaving 9 bases between.

The chain couples TRBV29-1 to TRBJ2-1; maybe TRBD1 (6 bases). Trimming left V 0 bases short and J 3 bases short, with 15 bases between. This CDR3 comprises 16 residues. Germline V gene data show CDR1 as SQVTM and CDR2 as ANQGSEA. The CDR3 region has the DNA TGCAGCGTTGAAGATCTGGGGGACACCATCTACAATGAGCAGTTCTTC. It yields the protein CSVEDLGDTIYNEQFF.

V gene TRBV9 combines with J gene TRBJ1-3, with D possibly being TRBD1 (5 bases). Germline loops: CDR1 SGDLS, CDR2 YYNGEE. The CDR3 runs to 16 residues. V dropped 0 bases and J dropped 0 bases, with 10 bases sitting between them. The CDR3 DNA follows: TGTGCCAGCAGCGTAGAGGGACTTCTCTCTGGAAACACCATATATTTT. Its protein is CASSVEGLLSGNTIYF.

The chain joins TRBV18 to TRBJ1-1, with 9 bases lining up with TRBD1. The germline CDR1 and CDR2 sequences are KGHSH and LQKENI. With 2 bases clipped from V and 1 base from J, the junction kept 2 bases outside the gene matches. The CDR3 loop spans 15 amino acids. The CDR3: CASSPGTGQNTEAFF. CDR3 nucleotides: TGTGCCAGCTCACCAGGGACAGGGCAGAACACTGAAGCTTTCTTT.

Here the CDR3 reads CASSLVGQGLPEQYF. CDR3 sequence (DNA): TGTGCCAGCAGTTTAGTTGGGCAGGGGTTGCCCGAGCAGTACTTC. The chain recombines TRBV28 with TRBJ2-7; a possible D gene is TRBD1 (6 bases). Trimming shortened V by 2 bases and J by 6 bases, and 17 bases separated the two germline ends. This CDR3 contains 15 residues. Germline-derived CDR1 and CDR2 are MDHEN and SYDVKM.

This clone was counted only a few times. The J gene is TRBJ2-5, the V gene TRBV19; possibly TRBD1 for D (5 bases). Looked up from germline, CDR1 is LNHDA and CDR2 is SQIVND (reference sequence). The CDR3 contains 14 residues. The V end lost 10 bases, the J end lost 1 base, and 16 bases lay between the germline ends. The CDR3 loop is CATRNRGSQETQYF. CDR3 sequence (DNA): TGTGCCACCCGCAATAGGGGCTCCCAAGAGACCCAGTACTTC.

This clone was recorded once. The rearrangement links TRBV5-6 to TRBJ2-2; 9 nucleotides match TRBD1. The CDR3 runs to 15 residues. From germline, CDR1 is SGHDT and CDR2 YYEEEE. Trimming took 4 bases from V and 3 from J; bases not matched to a gene: 4. The CDR3: CASSLQGAYTGELFF. CDR3 DNA sequence: TGTGCCAGCAGCCTACAGGGGGCGTACACCGGGGAGCTGTTTTTT. The entire variable domain, with the rest obtained from reference TRBV5-6 and TRBJ2-2, is as follows: DAGVTQSPTHLIKTRGQQVTLRCSPKSGHDTVSWYQQALGQGPQFIFQYYEEEERQRGNFPDRFSGHQFPNYSSELNVNALLLGDSALYLCASSLQGAYTGELFFGEGSRLTVL.

The chain has TRBV5-6 and TRBJ1-1; D uncertain. CDR1 is SGHDT, CDR2 YYEEEE, per germline. This CDR3 has 13 amino acids. The V gene lost 0 bases and the J gene lost 7 bases, with 10 bases spanning the gap. The CDR3 coding sequence is TGTGCCAGCAGCTTGGGTAACGGACTTGAAGCTTTCTTT. This codes for CASSLGNGLEAFF.

The chain has TRBV5-1 and TRBJ2-6; possibly TRBD2 for D (5 bases). V was pared by 4 bases and J by 4 bases, with 9 bases between. CDR3 length equals 14 residues. Germline loops: CDR1 SGHRS, CDR2 YFSETQ. The chain's CDR3 is CASSLRGGANVLTF. The CDR3 DNA follows: TGCGCCAGCAGCCTCCGGGGAGGGGCCAACGTCCTGACTTTC. Based on the CDR3 plus reference TRBV5-1 and TRBJ2-6, the full variable domain is KAGVTQTPRYLIKTRGQQVTLSCSPISGHRSVSWYQQTPGQGLQFLFEYFSETQRNKGNFPGRFSGRQFSNSRSEMNVSTLELGDSALYLCASSLRGGANVLTFGAGSRLTVL.

The genes are TRBV5-4 and TRBJ1-1; a weak D match, TRBD1 (6 bases). CDR1 SGHNT and CDR2 YYREEE come from the germline V gene (reference sequence). Trimming removed 4 bases at V and 1 base at J, with 8 bases between. This CDR3 comprises 13 residues. The CDR3 loop is CASSVRGNTEAFF. CDR3 coding DNA: TGTGCCAGCAGCGTCAGGGGGAACACTGAAGCTTTCTTT.

This chain links TRBV27 with TRBJ2-7; a weak D match, TRBD2 (6 bases). The CDR3 length is 15 residues. The germline V and J ends were trimmed by 3 bases and 2 bases, with 14 bases remaining between them. Germline V CDR1 and CDR2: MNHEY, SMNVEV (reference sequence). CDR3 nucleotide sequence: TGTGCCAGCAGTTTTAGGAGGGACGGCACCTACGAGCAGTACTTC. Translated, it gives CASSFRRDGTYEQYF.

V gene TRBV4-2 combines with J gene TRBJ2-7, with D possibly TRBD2 on 7 matching bases. CDR1 and CDR2 (germline): LGHNA, YNFKEQ. Trimming left V 1 base short and J 3 bases short, with 13 bases between. The CDR3 sequence is 15 residues long. The CDR3 nucleotides read TGTGCCAGCAGCCAAGCTTCCGGGGGGCTCTACGAGCAGTACTTC. Translating gives CASSQASGGLYEQYF.

This chain uses TRBV5-1 with TRBJ2-5; 7 bases agree with TRBD1. Trimming took 2 bases from V and 4 from J; bases not matched to a gene: 8. Germline CDR1 and CDR2: SGHRS and YFSETQ. This CDR3 has 15 residues. In DNA, the CDR3 is TGCGCCAGCAGCTTACGGACAGGTGGGGGAGAGACCCAGTACTTC. Protein: CASSLRTGGGETQYF.

V gene TRBV9 combines with J gene TRBJ2-3; tentative D call: TRBD2 (5 bases). The germline V and J ends were trimmed by 0 bases and 3 bases, with 8 bases remaining between them. CDR1 SGDLS and CDR2 YYNGEE come from the germline V gene. This CDR3 spans 14 amino acids. The CDR3, as DNA: TGTGCCAGCAGCGTAGCGCCGGGAACAGATACGCAGTATTTT. It is translated as CASSVAPGTDTQYF.

This clone was seen a handful of times. CDR3 sequence (DNA): TGTGCCAGCAGCTTAGTTTCACAGAGACCTGAAGCTTTCTTT. Protein sequence: CASSLVSQRPEAFF. The J gene is TRBJ1-1, the V gene TRBV11-2; D is undetermined. The V and J ends lost 1 base and 6 bases respectively, with 12 bases between them. The CDR3 spans 14 residues. Per germline, CDR1 SGHAT and CDR2 FQNNGV.

CDR3 DNA: TGTGCCAGCAGCTATATAGCGGGAGAGTCCTACGAGCAGTACTTC. It encodes CASSYIAGESYEQYF. The chain carries TRBV7-8 and TRBJ2-7; 9 bases line up with TRBD2. CDR1 is SGHVS and CDR2 is FQNEAQ in the germline V gene. The junction had 5 bases not matched to a gene; V was cut back by 4 bases and J by 1 base. CDR3 size: 15 residues.

Here the CDR3 reads CASSSRTGGYGYTF. The CDR3 region has the DNA TGTGCCAGCAGTTCTAGGACAGGGGGCTATGGCTACACCTTC. The chain recombines TRBV28 with TRBJ1-2; TRBD1 agrees at 10 bases. V gave up 4 bases and J gave up 4 bases; unmatched junction bases: 3. The CDR3 totals 14 residues. Germline V gives CDR1 MDHEN, CDR2 SYDVKM.

V gene TRBV18 combines with J gene TRBJ2-7; possibly TRBD2 for D (5 bases). The CDR3 is 14 residues long. Germline V CDR1 and CDR2: KGHSH, LQKENI. With 3 bases removed from V and 3 bases from J, the gap between germline ends came to 12 bases. The CDR3 is CASSPEDGSYEQYF. The CDR3 nucleotides read TGTGCCAGCTCACCGGAGGACGGAAGCTACGAGCAGTACTTC.

The rearrangement uses TRBV13 and TRBJ2-7, with D tentatively TRBD2 (6 bases). The CDR3 spans 13 residues. Germline V gene sequence: CDR1 PRHDT, CDR2 FYEKMQ (reference sequence). Trimming left V 5 bases short and J 0 bases short, with 8 bases between. The CDR3 nucleotides are TGTGCCAGCAGCACCGGGAGCTCCTACGAGCAGTACTTC. Protein: CASSTGSSYEQYF. Supplemented by reference TRBV13 and TRBJ2-7, the full variable domain reads AAGVIQSPRHLIKEKRETATLKCYPIPRHDTVYWYQQGPGQDPQFLISFYEKMQSDKGSIPDRFSAQQFSDYHSELNMSSLELGDSALYFCASSTGSSYEQYFGPGTRLTVT.

The gene calls are TRBV27 and TRBJ1-3; D is perhaps TRBD1 (6 bases). The V gene's germline CDR1 is MNHEY and CDR2 SMNVEV (reference sequence). The V gene lost 2 bases and the J gene lost 2 bases, with 10 bases spanning the gap. The CDR3 covers 15 residues. The CDR3 region has the DNA TGTGCCAGCAGTTTAACGGGGGGCCCTGGAAACACCATATATTTT. Protein sequence: CASSLTGGPGNTIYF.

The gene calls are TRBV5-4 and TRBJ1-5, with TRBD1 as a possible D gene (5 bases). Between the trimmed V and J ends, which lost 1 base and 1 base, there was a span of 6 bases. The CDR3 contains 14 residues. CDR1 and CDR2 (germline): SGHNT, YYREEE (reference sequence). The CDR3 nucleotides read TGTGCCAGCAGCTTGTCAGGGAGCAATCAGCCCCAGCATTTT. It yields the protein CASSLSGSNQPQHF. The whole variable domain, filled in from reference TRBV5-4 and TRBJ1-5, reads ETGVTQSPTHLIKTRGQQVTLRCSSQSGHNTVSWYQQALGQGPQFIFQYYREEENGRGNFPPRFSGLQFPNYSSELNVNALELDDSALYLCASSLSGSNQPQHFGDGTRLSIL.

The gene calls are TRBV5-1 and TRBJ2-3; D gene unclear. The germline CDR1 and CDR2 sequences are SGHRS and YFSETQ. CDR3 length equals 13 residues. The V gene lost 4 bases and the J gene lost 2 bases, with 8 bases spanning the gap. CDR3 in amino acids: CASSPLSTDTQYF. CDR3 DNA: TGCGCCAGCAGCCCCCTTTCCACAGATACGCAGTATTTT.

The J gene is TRBJ1-1, the V gene TRBV27; 8 nucleotides agree with TRBD1. The CDR3 is made up of 14 amino acids. The V gene end was trimmed by 4 bases and the J gene end by 8 bases; junction bases not matched to a gene: 9. The germline V gene has CDR1 MNHEY and CDR2 SMNVEV (reference sequence). The CDR3 loop is CASSSLRGRGEAFF. The CDR3 DNA follows: TGTGCCAGCAGTTCCCTCAGGGGGCGCGGAGAAGCTTTCTTT.

V is TRBV5-1 and J is TRBJ1-4, with unresolved D. V was shortened by 0 bases and J by 1 base, with 7 bases between the two germline ends. The germline CDR1 and CDR2 sequences are SGHRS and YFSETQ. This CDR3 region has 15 residues. The CDR3 sequence: CASSLGGLTNEKLFF. The CDR3 DNA is TGCGCCAGCAGCTTGGGAGGCTTAACTAATGAAAAACTGTTTTTT.

In this sample, this clone turned up once. This chain joins TRBV5-1 and TRBJ1-4; 7 bases match TRBD1. CDR3 size: 15 residues. CDR1 and CDR2 from the germline V gene are SGHRS and YFSETQ. V was pared by 4 bases and J by 3 bases, with 6 bases of the junction left unmatched. CDR3: CASSTTGDPNEKLFF. The CDR3 coding sequence is TGCGCCAGCAGCACAACAGGGGACCCTAATGAAAAACTGTTTTTT.

This clone was seen only a few times. The V and J genes are TRBV19 and TRBJ1-5; D unresolved. The CDR3 extends over 15 amino acids. Per the germline V gene, CDR1 is LNHDA and CDR2 is SQIVND (reference sequence). V gave up 3 bases and J gave up 0 bases, with 9 bases separating them. CDR3 DNA sequence: TGTGCCAGTAGTATCGGGCGGGCTAGCAATCAGCCCCAGCATTTT. Its protein product is CASSIGRASNQPQHF.